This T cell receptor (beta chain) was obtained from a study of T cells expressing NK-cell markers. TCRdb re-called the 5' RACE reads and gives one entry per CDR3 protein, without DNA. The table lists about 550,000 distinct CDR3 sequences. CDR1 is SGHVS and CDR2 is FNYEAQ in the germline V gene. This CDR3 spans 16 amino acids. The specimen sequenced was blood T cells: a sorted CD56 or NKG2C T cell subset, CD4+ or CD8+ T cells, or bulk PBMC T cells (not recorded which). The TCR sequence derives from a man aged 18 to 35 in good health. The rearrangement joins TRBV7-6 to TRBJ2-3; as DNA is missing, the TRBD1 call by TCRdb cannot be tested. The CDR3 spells CASSALGSRGTDTQYF.